This TCR beta chain comes out of a study of T-cell memory formation after mild COVID-19. Whole-study results and caveats: SARS-CoV-2 specificity of second-wave clones peaking day 37 was unconfirmed.

TCRdb re-called the 5' RACE reads with MiXCR, one entry per CDR3 protein. The table lists about 320,000 distinct CDR3 sequences, roughly 13% of them singletons. This CDR3 spans 14 amino acids. Per germline, CDR1 SGDLS and CDR2 YYNGEE. V shed 0 bases and J shed 8 bases, with 13 bases lying between them. In its sample, this clonotype was seen a few times. Antigen: not known. The rearrangement uses TRBV9 and TRBJ2-3, with D maybe TRBD2 (5 bases). The source is a man in his late teens or twenties who had mild COVID-19 (a few samples of this study predate the infection). Cell type and time point are not known. Sequencing was performed on PBMCs or a T cell subset sorted from them (not recorded which). DNA for the CDR3: TGTGCCAGCAGCGTAGAAGGGCCCAGCGGTACGCAGTATTTT. Translated, it gives CASSVEGPSGTQYF.